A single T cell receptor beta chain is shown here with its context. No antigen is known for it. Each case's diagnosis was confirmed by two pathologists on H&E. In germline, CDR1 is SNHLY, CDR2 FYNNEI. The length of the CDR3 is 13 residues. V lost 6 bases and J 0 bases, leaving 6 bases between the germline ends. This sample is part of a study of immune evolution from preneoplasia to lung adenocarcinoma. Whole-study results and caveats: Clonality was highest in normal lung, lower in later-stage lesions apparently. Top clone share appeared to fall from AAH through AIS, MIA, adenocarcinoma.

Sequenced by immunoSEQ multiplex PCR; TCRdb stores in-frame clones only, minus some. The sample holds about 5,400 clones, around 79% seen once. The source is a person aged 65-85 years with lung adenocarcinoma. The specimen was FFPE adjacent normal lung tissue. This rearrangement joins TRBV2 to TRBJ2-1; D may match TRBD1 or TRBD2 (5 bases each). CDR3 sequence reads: CASSGASYNEQFF. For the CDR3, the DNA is TGTGCCAGCAGCGGGGCCTCCTACAATGAGCAGTTCTTC.